The present T cell receptor beta chain was sequenced within a study of sequential checkpoint blockade in melanoma. Looking at the study overall: Patients were randomized 1:1 to nivolumab-then-ipilimumab or ipilimumab-then-nivolumab first-line. TCRβ was sequenced from DNA of 91 pretreatment tumors. After both sequences, patients received maintenance nivolumab. Study-wide results and caveats: Patients with week-13 increases in T-cell fraction and clonality benefited about 30 times more often.

Data came from immunoSEQ multiplex PCR; TCRdb stores just in-frame clones and leaves some out. The data contain roughly 3,000 clones, 22% of them singletons. Noted treatment: randomized to nivolumab then ipilimumab (arm A) or the reverse (arm B). This clone showed up many times. No antigen is known for it. The length of the CDR3 is 14 residues. Germline CDR1 and CDR2: SGHNT and YENEEA. V lost 4 bases, J lost 1 base, and 9 bases lay in between. This sequence was found in a human donor with melanoma. J is TRBJ2-3 and V is TRBV11-3; D is unresolved. The source was tumor tissue (inferred from file names), collected from a patient given nivolumab and ipilimumab in sequence. CDR3 in amino acids: CASSYRIRTDTQYF. The CDR3 DNA is TGTGCCAGCAGCTACAGAATACGCACAGATACGCAGTATTTT.